This TCR beta chain was obtained from a study of T-cell memory formation after mild COVID-19. Whole-study results and caveats: CD4+ contracting clones were found mainly in CM and EM, and CD8+ ones in EMRA. Clones shrinking from day 15 to 85 showed even CD4/CD8 mixes; later expanders tilted CD4+. Cross-reactive memory seemingly joined, as some responding clones were found in pre-infection memory.

Regarding this clonotype: Its antigen is not identified.

Unmatched junction bases numbered 6, after V lost 7 bases and J lost 3 bases. CDR3 length equals 14 residues. TCRdb reprocessed the 5' RACE reads via MiXCR and lists one record per CDR3 protein. The sample lists hundreds of thousands of distinct CDR3 sequences, over 15% seen once, with more than 9% in the top ten. The V and J genes are TRBV12-3 or TRBV12-4 and TRBJ2-1, with 7 positions matching TRBD2. The origin of this receptor is an adult woman who had mild COVID-19 (a few samples of this study predate the infection). Cell type and time point are not known. Sample: PBMCs or a T cell subset sorted from them (not recorded which). The CDR3 protein is CASTGLGDYNEQFF. As DNA, the CDR3 is TGTGCCAGCACCGGACTAGGGGACTACAATGAGCAGTTCTTC.